This T cell receptor (beta chain) was documented in a study of blood T cell repertoires in COVID-19. The overall study: Samples came from the United States, Italy and Spain, spanning acute and convalescent COVID-19. Sources were T cells, B-cell-depleted T cells, or PBMCs; the material itself was cDNA or gDNA.

In the study's own analysis: Reference gene primer amplification in the assay estimated nucleated cell counts. Data came from immunoSEQ multiplex PCR; TCRdb stores just in-frame clones and leaves some out. The V and J calls and clone size are taken from that table; D and trimming were inferred from the DNA. The sample comprises 100,000 to 150,000 clones, approximately 90% of which are singletons, and 1% to 1.5% rests with the top ten. The CDR3 contains 16 residues. Trimming cost V 4 bases and J 3 bases; bases outside gene matches: 8. The germline V gene has CDR1 LGHNA and CDR2 YSLEER. Sequenced sample: peripheral blood. This chain connects TRBV4-3 to TRBJ2-3; 9 bases are a match to TRBD1. The sequence was obtained from a woman at least 80 years old with acute or convalescent COVID-19. The CDR3 nucleotides read TGCGCCAGCAGCCCGTATCGGACAGGGGTAACAGATACGCAGTATTTT. Residues: CASSPYRTGVTDTQYF.